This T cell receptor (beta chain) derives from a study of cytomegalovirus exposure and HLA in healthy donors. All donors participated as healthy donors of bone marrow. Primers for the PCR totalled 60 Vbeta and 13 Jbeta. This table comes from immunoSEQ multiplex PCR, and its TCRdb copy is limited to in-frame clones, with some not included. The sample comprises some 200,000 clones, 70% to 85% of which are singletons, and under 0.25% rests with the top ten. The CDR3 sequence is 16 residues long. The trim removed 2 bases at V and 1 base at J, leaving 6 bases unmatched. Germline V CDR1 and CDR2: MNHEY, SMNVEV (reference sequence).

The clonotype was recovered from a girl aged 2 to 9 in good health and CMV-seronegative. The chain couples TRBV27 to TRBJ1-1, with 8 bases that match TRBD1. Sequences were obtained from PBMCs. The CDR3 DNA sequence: TGTGCCAGCAGTTTAGCGAACGGACAGGGGAACACTGAAGCTTTCTTT. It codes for CASSLANGQGNTEAFF.